This TCR beta chain was sequenced in a study of T cells in localized non-small cell lung cancer. Study conclusions and caveats: Adjacent uninvolved lung tissue had the highest T cell clonality, exceeding tumor. Out of the top 100 tumor clones, a median roughly 58 were seen in adjacent lung. Sequencing, confined to only one tumor region, leaves heterogeneity possible.

The protocol was immunoSEQ multiplex PCR, while the TCRdb copy is restricted to in-frame clones and leaves out a portion. In the table there are approximately 64,000 clones, roughly nine tenths of which are singletons. Concerning this clone itself: What it binds is not known.

The sample was peripheral blood, taken before any cancer treatment. This TCR came from a woman between 35 and 75 years old with stage I lung adenocarcinoma.

The CDR3 loop is CASSLRGGDEAFF. As DNA, the CDR3 is TGTGCCAGCAGCTTACGAGGAGGAGATGAAGCTTTCTTT. The V call is TRBV7-3, the J call TRBJ1-1; D is unresolved. This CDR3 has 13 residues. Trimming took 2 bases from V and 7 from J, leaving 11 bases between them. CDR1 is SGHTA and CDR2 is FQGTGA in the germline V gene. Based on the CDR3 plus reference TRBV7-3 and TRBJ1-1, the full variable domain is GAGVSQTPSNKVTEKGKYVELRCDPISGHTALYWYRQSLGQGPEFLIYFQGTGAADDSGLPNDRFFAVRPEGSVSTLKIQRTERGDSAVYLCASSLRGGDEAFFGQGTRLTVV.